This T cell receptor (beta chain) was observed in a study of CD4 T cells in relation to SARS-CoV-2 and coronaviruses. Profiling relied on immunoSEQ multiplex PCR, and the TCRdb table lists in-frame clones only, not all of them. The sample consists of about 55,000 clones, 70% to 90% of them appearing once. Unexposed donor CD4+ T cells date from about 2010-2018, before the COVID-19 pandemic. With 1 base removed from V and 4 bases from J, the gap between germline ends came to 14 bases. CDR1 is LGHDT, CDR2 YNNKEL, per germline (reference sequence). The CDR3 is made up of 16 amino acids. J is TRBJ2-1 and V is TRBV3-1 (or the pseudogene TRBV3-2); D is unclear. Sequencing input: memory CD4+ T cells from PBMCs. This receptor was identified in a human donor in good health. The CDR3 loop reads CASSQVRTISYNEQFF. The CDR3 DNA follows: TGTGCCAGCAGCCAAGTTCGAACTATCTCTTACAATGAGCAGTTCTTC.